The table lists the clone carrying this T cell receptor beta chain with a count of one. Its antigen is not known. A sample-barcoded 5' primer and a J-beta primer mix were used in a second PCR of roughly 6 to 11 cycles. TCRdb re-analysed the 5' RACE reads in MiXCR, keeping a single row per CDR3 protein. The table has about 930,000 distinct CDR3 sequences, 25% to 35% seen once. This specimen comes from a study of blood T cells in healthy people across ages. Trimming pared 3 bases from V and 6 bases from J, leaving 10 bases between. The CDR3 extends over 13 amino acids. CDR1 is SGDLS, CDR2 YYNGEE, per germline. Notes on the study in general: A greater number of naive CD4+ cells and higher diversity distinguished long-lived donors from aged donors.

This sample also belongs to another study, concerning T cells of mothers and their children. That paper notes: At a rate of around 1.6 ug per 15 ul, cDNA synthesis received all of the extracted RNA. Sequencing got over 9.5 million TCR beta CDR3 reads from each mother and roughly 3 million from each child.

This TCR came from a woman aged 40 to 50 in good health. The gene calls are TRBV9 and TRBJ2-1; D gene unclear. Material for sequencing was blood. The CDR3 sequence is CASSGWAINEQFF. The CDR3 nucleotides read TGTGCCAGCAGCGGCTGGGCCATCAATGAGCAGTTCTTC. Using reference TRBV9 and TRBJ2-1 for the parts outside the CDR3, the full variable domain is DSGVTQTPKHLITATGQRVTLRCSPRSGDLSVYWYQQSLDQGLQFLIQYYNGEERAKGNILERFSAQQFPDLHSELNLSSLELGDSALYFCASSGWAINEQFFGPGTRLTVL.